The 21 T cell receptor beta chains given below trace back to one sample, sequenced in a study of shared clonotypes between healthy human individuals (TCRdb year 2020). Library method: the immunoSEQ multiplex PCR assay. Entries here come from immuneACCESS through TCRdb and include only in-frame sequences with V and J called. Some clones fail to appear in such tables; in the studies checked, an unresolved V gene covers under half of the shortfall, and the cause of the remainder is unknown. Within this sample are hundreds of thousands of clones, with roughly 83% of them counted one time only. Roughly 13% of the sample rests with the top ten. The sample comprised PBMCs. These receptors came from a woman aged 40-49 years in good health. Some clones in this sample may be carry-over from other donors' samples.

The rearrangement uses TRBV9 and TRBJ2-1; 13 nucleotides match TRBD2. With V trimmed by 1 base and J by 0 bases, 16 bases remained unmatched. The CDR3 has 22 residues. CDR1 is SGDLS, CDR2 YYNGEE, per germline. In DNA, the CDR3 is TGTGCCAGCAGCGTAAATTATATACCGACTAGCGGGAGGACGAGCTCCTACAATGAGCAGTTCTTC. Amino acids: CASSVNYIPTSGRTSSYNEQFF.

This clone came up once. The chain has TRBV5-1 and TRBJ2-2; 7 bases line up with TRBD2. Germline trimming cut 0 bases from V and 4 bases from J; bases unmatched to any gene: 3. The CDR3 extends over 15 amino acids. From germline, CDR1 is SGHRS and CDR2 YFSETQ. The CDR3 here is CASSLEASGTGELFF. The CDR3 DNA reads as TGCGCCAGCAGCTTGGAGGCTAGCGGCACCGGGGAGCTGTTTTTT.

V gene TRBV6-6 combines with J gene TRBJ2-7; 8 nucleotides agree with TRBD1. The CDR3 loop spans 16 amino acids. V shed 4 bases and J 7 bases; nucleotides not matched to a gene: 15. Per germline, CDR1 MNHNY and CDR2 SVGAGI (reference sequence). The CDR3 DNA is TGTGCCAGCAGTTCCCCCGAGACAGGGGATTCTTGGGAGCAGTACTTC. Residues: CASSSPETGDSWEQYF.

The table lists this clone with a count of one. The J gene is TRBJ2-2, the V gene TRBV18; D not certain. V lost 0 bases to trimming and J lost 7 bases, with 6 bases between them. The CDR3 has 13 residues. CDR1 and CDR2 from the germline V gene are KGHSH and LQKENI. The CDR3 DNA sequence: TGTGCCAGCTCACCACCAAATGACGGGGAGCTGTTTTTT. Amino acid sequence: CASSPPNDGELFF.

A single count supports this clone. This chain links TRBV7-3 with TRBJ2-2, with 9 bases matching TRBD1. The germline V gene encodes CDR1 SGHTA and CDR2 FQGTGA. CDR3 length: 15 residues. J was trimmed by 7 bases and V by 2 bases; bases with no gene match: 5. This CDR3 reads CASSLQGTGSGELFF. The DNA for the CDR3 is TGTGCCAGCAGCTTACAGGGGACAGGGAGCGGGGAGCTGTTTTTT.

J is TRBJ2-1 and V is TRBV19; 11 nucleotides line up with TRBD2. With V trimmed by 1 base and J by 8 bases, 7 bases remained unmatched. Germline V gene sequence: CDR1 LNHDA, CDR2 SQIVND (reference sequence). The CDR3 loop spans 16 amino acids. The CDR3 nucleotides are TGTGCCAGTAGTATAGGGAAACTAGCGGGGGCTGATGAGCAGTTCTTC. Translated: CASSIGKLAGADEQFF.

The chain uses TRBV4-2 and TRBJ2-2; the D call may be TRBD1 or TRBD2 (5 bases each). The CDR3 loop spans 16 amino acids. V lost 3 bases and J 2 bases, leaving 13 bases between the germline ends. CDR1 is LGHNA and CDR2 is YNFKEQ in the germline V gene. CDR3 region: CASSHTGPGNTGELFF. The CDR3 DNA follows: TGTGCCAGCAGCCACACGGGACCGGGCAACACCGGGGAGCTGTTTTTT.

The V gene is TRBV18, the J gene TRBJ1-5; weak D call: TRBD1 (5 bases). The germline CDR1 and CDR2 sequences are KGHSH and LQKENI. CDR3 size: 14 residues. Trimming removed 1 base at V and 2 bases at J, with 6 bases between. CDR3 in amino acids: CASSPRGGNQPQHF. The CDR3 bases are TGTGCCAGCTCACCACGGGGGGGCAATCAGCCCCAGCATTTT.

The chain uses TRBV9 and TRBJ1-6, with D hard to call. The V gene's germline CDR1 is SGDLS and CDR2 YYNGEE. The CDR3 consists of 15 residues. Between the trimmed V and J ends, which lost 3 bases and 8 bases, there was a span of 15 bases. CDR3: CASSAFIPPDSPLHF. The CDR3 coding sequence is TGTGCCAGCAGCGCATTCATCCCCCCAGATTCACCCCTCCACTTT.

The rearrangement links TRBV10-3 to TRBJ2-7, with 8 bases lining up with TRBD1. The CDR3 consists of 14 residues. The germline V gene encodes CDR1 ENHRY and CDR2 SYGVKD. After removal of 5 bases from V and 4 bases from J, the junction contained 7 bases not matched to a gene. CDR3 DNA sequence: TGTGCCATCAGTTATGGACAGGGAAGTTACGAGCAGTACTTC. Translation gives CAISYGQGSYEQYF.

In this sample, this clone turned up a few times. The rearrangement joins TRBV19 to TRBJ1-1, with 7 bases identical to TRBD1. Germline CDR1 reads LNHDA; CDR2 reads SQIVND (reference sequence). Losses at the gene ends were 4 bases for V and 6 bases for J; bases not matched to a gene: 8. The CDR3 loop spans 14 amino acids. The CDR3 bases are TGTGCCAGTAGTACCGGACAGGAGTTCTCTGAAGCTTTCTTT. Amino acids: CASSTGQEFSEAFF. Complete variable domain (other parts from reference TRBV19 and TRBJ1-1): DGGITQSPKYLFRKEGQNVTLSCEQNLNHDAMYWYRQDPGQGLRLIYYSQIVNDFQKGDIAEGYSVSREKKESFPLTVTSAQKNPTAFYLCASSTGQEFSEAFFGQGTRLTVV.

In this sample, this clone turned up many times. Other DNA sequences of this sample code for an identical CDR3. The J gene is TRBJ1-4, the V gene TRBV28; weak D call: TRBD1 (5 bases). The germline V gene has CDR1 MDHEN and CDR2 SYDVKM. V lost 2 bases and J 5 bases, leaving 9 bases between the germline ends. The CDR3 consists of 14 residues. The CDR3 region has the DNA TGTGCCAGCAGTTTACAGGGAGGGAATGAAAAACTGTTTTTT. Translating gives CASSLQGGNEKLFF.

This CDR3 is CASRPSGNQETQYF. DNA for the CDR3: TGTGCCAGCAGACCTAGCGGCAATCAAGAGACCCAGTACTTC. This chain joins TRBV9 and TRBJ2-5, with TRBD2 matching 7 bases. V trimming: 5 bases; J trimming: 2 bases; junction bases outside the gene matches: 6. The CDR3 is made up of 14 amino acids. CDR1 and CDR2 (germline): SGDLS, YYNGEE.

This clone has only a few counts. The chain carries TRBV23-1 and TRBJ1-1; a possible D gene is TRBD1 (6 bases). TRBV23-1 is treated as an ORF (open reading frame) with a function not yet certain. V was cut by 0 bases and J by 0 bases, with 14 bases left in between. The CDR3 totals 17 residues. CDR3 nucleotide sequence: TGCGCCAGCAGTCAATCCGGGCCAGGGGTACTGAACACTGAAGCTTTCTTT. Amino acid sequence: CASSQSGPGVLNTEAFF.

The gene calls are TRBV9 and TRBJ2-1; possible D gene TRBD1, 6 bases. Germline V lookup: CDR1 SGDLS, CDR2 YYNGEE. This CDR3 contains 15 residues. The V end was cut by 4 bases, the J end by 6 bases, with 17 bases between. The CDR3 DNA is TGTGCCAGCAGCACCGATGGTGGGGGCCCCAATGAGCAGTTCTTC. It yields the protein CASSTDGGGPNEQFF.

This clone was observed many times. The J gene is TRBJ2-7, the V gene TRBV16; 10 bases fit TRBD2. Germline lookup yields CDR1 KGHSY and CDR2 FQNENV. CDR3 length equals 15 residues. V shed 2 bases, J shed 3 bases, and the junction held 4 bases outside the gene matches. The CDR3 nucleotides are TGTGCCAGCAGCCAAACTAGCGGGGCGTACTACGAGCAGTACTTC. It specifies CASSQTSGAYYEQYF.

The chain recombines TRBV5-6 with TRBJ2-3; perhaps TRBD1 as D (7 bases). CDR1 and CDR2 (germline): SGHDT, YYEEEE. The V gene lost 4 bases and the J gene lost 3 bases, with 15 bases spanning the gap. CDR3 size: 15 residues. The CDR3 DNA follows: TGTGCCAGCAGCCCCCCCAGGGGGAGGACAGATACGCAGTATTTT. This codes for CASSPPRGRTDTQYF.

This clone was recorded only once. The V call is TRBV7-6, the J call TRBJ2-5, with D possibly being TRBD1 (6 bases). V dropped 5 bases and J dropped 5 bases, with 15 bases sitting between them. The CDR3 has 14 residues. The germline gives CDR1 SGHVS, CDR2 FNYEAQ. Here the CDR3 DNA reads TGTGCCAGCAGCGCCACAGGGTTCGGGGAGACCCAGTACTTC. Residues: CASSATGFGETQYF.

The chain combines TRBV5-4 with TRBJ2-3; 7 nucleotides line up with TRBD2. The CDR3 is 15 residues long. The J segment lost 4 bases and the V segment lost 0 bases, leaving 5 bases of the junction unmatched. The V gene's germline CDR1 is SGHNT and CDR2 YYREEE (reference sequence). The CDR3 sequence is CASSLGGGRSDTQYF. The CDR3 DNA is TGTGCCAGCAGCTTGGGTGGCGGGAGATCAGATACGCAGTATTTT.

A note on this clone: Within the sample, other DNA sequences also encode this same CDR3. This chain uses TRBV7-2 with TRBJ1-1; D is perhaps TRBD1 (6 bases). Germline V gene data show CDR1 as SGHTA and CDR2 as FQGNSA. The V end was cut by 5 bases, the J end by 2 bases, with 12 bases between. This CDR3 spans 14 amino acids. The CDR3 spells CASSPGAANTEAFF. CDR3 nucleotide sequence: TGTGCCAGCAGCCCAGGGGCGGCCAACACTGAAGCTTTCTTT.

The sample holds a few counts of this clone. The rearrangement joins TRBV5-1 to TRBJ2-5; 7 bases agree with TRBD2. The CDR3 is made up of 15 amino acids. V was pared by 0 bases and J by 1 base, with 3 bases of the junction left unmatched. Looked up from germline, CDR1 is SGHRS and CDR2 is YFSETQ. The CDR3 region is CASSLGSSGQETQYF. CDR3 in DNA: TGCGCCAGCAGCTTGGGCTCTAGCGGCCAAGAGACCCAGTACTTC. Drawing the rest from reference TRBV5-1 and TRBJ2-5, the complete variable domain is KAGVTQTPRYLIKTRGQQVTLSCSPISGHRSVSWYQQTPGQGLQFLFEYFSETQRNKGNFPGRFSGRQFSNSRSEMNVSTLELGDSALYLCASSLGSSGQETQYFGPGTRLLVL.